This TCR beta chain derives from a study of T-cell memory formation after mild COVID-19. About this clonotype itself: Its antigen is unidentified.

Regarding the study as a whole: Later expanders leaned toward CD4+, whereas clones contracting from day 15 to 85 were balanced CD4/CD8.

TCRdb itself ran the 5' RACE reads through MiXCR, one entry per CDR3 protein. The repertoire includes hundreds of thousands of distinct CDR3 sequences, roughly 17% of them detected once, and around 12% sits in the top ten. Germline CDR1 MDHEN, CDR2 SYDVKM. The CDR3 loop spans 16 amino acids. V dropped 1 base and J dropped 2 bases, with 13 bases sitting between them. The V and J genes are TRBV28 and TRBJ2-3, with D unclear. Sequenced material: PBMCs or a T cell subset sorted from them (not recorded which). The TCR sequence derives from an adult woman who had mild COVID-19 (a few samples of this study predate the infection). Cell type and time point are not known. The CDR3 protein is CASSLLGSGYTDTQYF. The CDR3 DNA reads TGTGCCAGCAGTTTATTAGGTTCAGGATACACAGATACGCAGTATTTT.